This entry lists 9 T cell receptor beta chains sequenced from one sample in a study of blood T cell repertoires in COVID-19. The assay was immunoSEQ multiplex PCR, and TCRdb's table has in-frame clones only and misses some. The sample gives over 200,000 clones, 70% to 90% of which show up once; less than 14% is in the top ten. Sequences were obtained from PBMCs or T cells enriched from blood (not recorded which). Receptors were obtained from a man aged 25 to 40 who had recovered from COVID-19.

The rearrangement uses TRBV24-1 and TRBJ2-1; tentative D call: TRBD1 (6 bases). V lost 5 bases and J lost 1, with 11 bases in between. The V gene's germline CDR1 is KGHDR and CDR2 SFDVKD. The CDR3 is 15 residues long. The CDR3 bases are TGTGCCACCAGTGGTGGACAGTCTTCCTACAATGAGCAGTTCTTC. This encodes CATSGGQSSYNEQFF.

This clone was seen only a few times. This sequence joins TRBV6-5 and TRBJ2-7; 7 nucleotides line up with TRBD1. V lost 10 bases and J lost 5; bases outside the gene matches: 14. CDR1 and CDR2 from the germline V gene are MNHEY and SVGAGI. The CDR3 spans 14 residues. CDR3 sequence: CANHRGTEINEQYF. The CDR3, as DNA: TGTGCCAACCACCGAGGGACAGAAATCAACGAGCAGTACTTC.

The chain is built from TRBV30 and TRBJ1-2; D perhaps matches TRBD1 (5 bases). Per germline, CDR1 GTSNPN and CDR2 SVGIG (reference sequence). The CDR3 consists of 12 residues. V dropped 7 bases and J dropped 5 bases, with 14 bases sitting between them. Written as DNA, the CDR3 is TGTGCCTCTGGGACTCTCGATTATGGCTACACCTTC. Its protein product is CASGTLDYGYTF.

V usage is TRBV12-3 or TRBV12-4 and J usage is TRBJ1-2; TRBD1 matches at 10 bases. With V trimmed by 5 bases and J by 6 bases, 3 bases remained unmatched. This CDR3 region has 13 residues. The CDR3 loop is CASSPGTGDGYTF. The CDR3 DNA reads TGTGCCAGCAGTCCTGGGACAGGGGATGGCTACACCTTC.

The CDR3 is CASSLRRTSSYNEQFF. CDR3 DNA sequence: TGTGCCAGCAGCTTAAGGCGGACTAGCTCCTACAATGAGCAGTTCTTC. The chain has TRBV7-3 and TRBJ2-1, with 7 bases matching TRBD2. The germline gives CDR1 SGHTA, CDR2 FQGTGA. This CDR3 contains 16 residues. The V segment lost 1 base and the J segment 0 bases; nucleotides outside the gene matches: 3.

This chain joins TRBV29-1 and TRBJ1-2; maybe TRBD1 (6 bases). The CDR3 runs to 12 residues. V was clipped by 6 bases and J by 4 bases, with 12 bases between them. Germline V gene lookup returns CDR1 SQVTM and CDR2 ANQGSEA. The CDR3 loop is CSVADSSYGYTF. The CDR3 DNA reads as TGCAGCGTGGCGGACAGTAGCTATGGCTACACCTTC.

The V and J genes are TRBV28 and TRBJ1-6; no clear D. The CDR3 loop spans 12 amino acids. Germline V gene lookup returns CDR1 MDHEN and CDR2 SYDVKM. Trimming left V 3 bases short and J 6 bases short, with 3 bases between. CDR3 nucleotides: TGTGCCAGCAGTTTCTCTAATTCACCCCTCCACTTT. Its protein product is CASSFSNSPLHF.

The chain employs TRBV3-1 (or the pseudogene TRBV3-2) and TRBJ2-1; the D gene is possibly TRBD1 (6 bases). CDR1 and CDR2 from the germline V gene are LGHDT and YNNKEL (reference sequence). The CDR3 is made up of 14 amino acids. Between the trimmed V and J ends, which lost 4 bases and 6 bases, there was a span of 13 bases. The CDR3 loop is CASSPHRDGNEQFF. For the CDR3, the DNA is TGTGCCAGCAGCCCCCACAGGGACGGCAATGAGCAGTTCTTC.

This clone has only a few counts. The CDR3 DNA sequence: TGTGCCAGCAGCTTACAACGGCAGGGGAACACTGAAGCTTTCTTT. Encoded protein: CASSLQRQGNTEAFF. The chain combines TRBV7-3 with TRBJ1-1; weak D call: TRBD1 (5 bases). This CDR3 spans 15 amino acids. Trimming took 2 bases from V and 1 from J, leaving 11 bases between them. Germline V lookup: CDR1 SGHTA, CDR2 FQGTGA. The variable domain in full, completed from reference TRBV7-3 and TRBJ1-1, reads GAGVSQTPSNKVTEKGKYVELRCDPISGHTALYWYRQSLGQGPEFLIYFQGTGAADDSGLPNDRFFAVRPEGSVSTLKIQRTERGDSAVYLCASSLQRQGNTEAFFGQGTRLTVV.